These T cell receptor beta chains were read from a single sample in a study of shared clonotypes between healthy human individuals. Only in-frame clones appear in the TCRdb table, and some are missing; sequencing was by immunoSEQ multiplex PCR. The repertoire has a few million clones, around 94% of them found once; the top ten carry 0.14%. Sequencing was done on a sample of naive CD4+ T cells sorted from blood. Receptors originate from a man younger than 35 in good health. Each CDR3 is given with its conserved first and last residue. The order of the fields is D gene, clone size, V gene, J gene, CDR3 DNA, CDR3 protein. D genes are given only for firm matches. Clone size appears in some rows only: once, few, many, or a class for an expanded clone.

.,.,TRBV4-1,TRBJ1-3,TGCGCCAGCAGCCCCTACGAGGGGGGCTCTGGAAACACCATATATTTT,CASSPYEGGSGNTIYF
.,.,TRBV6-5,TRBJ2-3,TGTGCCAGCAGTGATGGGGGCCTACTGGATACGCAGTATTTT,CASSDGGLLDTQYF
.,.,TRBV6-5,TRBJ2-2,TGTGCCAGCAGGCGCCCGACAGCGAACACCGGGGAGCTGTTTTTT,CASRRPTANTGELFF
TRBD2,.,TRBV29-1,TRBJ2-1,TGCAGCGTGGGGGGCCCCGCGGGAGGGACCAATGAGCAGTTCTTC,CSVGGPAGGTNEQFF
.,once,TRBV7-9,TRBJ2-7,TGTGCCAGCAGCTTAGGACGGGAGACCTACGAGCAGTACTTC,CASSLGRETYEQYF
TRBD1,.,TRBV7-9,TRBJ2-1,TGTGCCAGCAGCTTAGAGCGGTCAGGGGGTTACAATGAGCAGTTCTTC,CASSLERSGGYNEQFF
.,.,TRBV30,TRBJ1-6,TGTGCCTGGACTCGCCCGGGACGGGACCTTTGGTATAATTCACCCCTCCACTTT,CAWTRPGRDLWYNSPLHF
TRBD1,.,TRBV10-1,TRBJ1-6,TGCGCCAGCAGTGTCCAGGGGGCTGGATCACCCCTCCACTTT,CASSVQGAGSPLHF
.,.,TRBV6-6,TRBJ2-4,TGTGCCAGCCCCCCGCCCGGAGTGAAAAACATTCAGTACTTC,CASPPPGVKNIQYF
.,.,TRBV6-5,TRBJ2-5,TGTGCCAGCAGTTACCGACAGAGTGGGGAGACCCAGTACTTC,CASSYRQSGETQYF
.,.,TRBV5-5,TRBJ2-1,TGTGCCAGCAGCTTGGCGGTCCTACCTAGGGGCAATGAGCAGTTCTTC,CASSLAVLPRGNEQFF
.,once,TRBV9,TRBJ2-5,TGTGCCAGCAGCCCCCGACTTGTACAAGAGACCCAGTACTTC,CASSPRLVQETQYF
TRBD1,few,TRBV6-5,TRBJ1-2,TGTGCCAGCAGGAACAGGGGGCAGAGTGGCTACACCTTC,CASRNRGQSGYTF
.,.,TRBV4-1,TRBJ1-5,TGCGCCAGCAGCCAAGCTAACCTAGGTCACACCATGAGCAATCAGCCCCAGCATTTT,CASSQANLGHTMSNQPQHF
.,.,TRBV12-5,TRBJ1-2,TGTGCTAGTGGTTTAGGAAGGGGTAATCGAACCTTC,CASGLGRGNRTF
.,.,TRBV18,TRBJ1-1,TGTGCCAGCTCTTCAGACAGGAACACTGAAGCTTTCTTT,CASSSDRNTEAFF
TRBD1,.,TRBV7-2,TRBJ1-5,TGTGCCAGCAGCTTCTCACAGGGGGCTGTTCAGCCCCAGCATTTT,CASSFSQGAVQPQHF
.,.,TRBV10-1,TRBJ2-7,TGCGCCAGCAGTGAATCCTACGCTCGCCGCGAGCAGTACTTC,CASSESYARREQYF
.,.,TRBV11-3,TRBJ2-5,TGTGCCAGCAGCTCCGCGGTTAGAGAGACCCAGTACTTC,CASSSAVRETQYF
.,.,TRBV6-1,TRBJ1-1,TGTGCCAGCAGTGTGGTAGGGATAGGGACTGAAGCTTTCTTT,CASSVVGIGTEAFF
TRBD2,.,TRBV5-1,TRBJ2-6,TGCGCCAGCAGCTTGTCTAGCGGACCCTCTGGGGCCAACGTCCTGACTTTC,CASSLSSGPSGANVLTF
TRBD1,.,TRBV4-1,TRBJ2-2,TGCGCCAGCAGCCGATTACCGGGACAGTTCACCGGGGAGCTGTTTTTT,CASSRLPGQFTGELFF
TRBD1,.,TRBV19,TRBJ2-7,TGTGCCAGTAGTCAGGGACAGGTGACCGAGCAGTACTTC,CASSQGQVTEQYF
.,.,TRBV30,TRBJ2-2,TGTGCCTGCGGGTTCCTGGACGCCGGGGAGCTGTTTTTT,CACGFLDAGELFF
.,.,TRBV7-2,TRBJ1-4,TGTGCCAGCAGCTTACGGGCAACTAATGAAAAACTGTTTTTT,CASSLRATNEKLFF
.,few,TRBV30,TRBJ1-1,TGTGCCTGGGGTGTGGTAAAGGACAGAGCTGAAGCTTTCTTT,CAWGVVKDRAEAFF
.,.,TRBV7-2,TRBJ1-3,TGTGCCAGCAGCTTAGGGGGCCTAACTGGAAACACCATATATTTT,CASSLGGLTGNTIYF
TRBD1,once,TRBV9,TRBJ2-5,TGTGCCAGCGGTCCCGGGACAGTACAAGAGACCCAGTACTTC,CASGPGTVQETQYF
.,.,TRBV2,TRBJ1-3,TGTGCCAGCACGTGGCTAAGGGATGGTGGAAACACCATATATTTT,CASTWLRDGGNTIYF
.,.,TRBV2,TRBJ1-6,TGTGCCAGCAGTGAGGCAAGAGATTCACCCCTCCACTTT,CASSEARDSPLHF
.,.,TRBV9,TRBJ2-5,TGTGCCAGCAGCGGCAGGGGTGGAGAGACCCAGTACTTC,CASSGRGGETQYF
.,many,TRBV5-1,TRBJ2-2,TGCGCCAGCAGCTTGAACACCGGGGAGCTGTTTTTT,CASSLNTGELFF
.,.,TRBV28,TRBJ2-7,TGTGCCAGCAGTCCCCCGGGGGATAGATACGAGCAGTACTTC,CASSPPGDRYEQYF
.,once,TRBV20-1,TRBJ1-2,TGCAGTGCTACCGCGGGAGCCGGCTACACCTTC,CSATAGAGYTF
TRBD1,.,TRBV6-1,TRBJ1-2,TGTGCCAGCCGACCGACCGGACAGGGACTGAATGGCTACACCTTC,CASRPTGQGLNGYTF
TRBD1,.,TRBV10-3,TRBJ2-2,TGTGCCACCGGGACAGGAGACACCGGGGAGCTGTTTTTT,CATGTGDTGELFF
TRBD1,.,TRBV29-1,TRBJ1-4,TGCAGCGTTAAACAGGGGTGGAATGAAAAACTGTTTTTT,CSVKQGWNEKLFF
.,.,TRBV20-1,TRBJ1-1,TGCAGTGCCAAACCGGGGAGGGAAGCTTTCTTT,CSAKPGREAFF
TRBD2,.,TRBV5-1,TRBJ2-5,TGCGCCAGCAGCTACGGGGGGGTCGGGGAGACCCAGTACTTC,CASSYGGVGETQYF
.,once,TRBV27,TRBJ1-6,TGTGCCAGCAGGACGGCTGATTCACCCCTCCACTTT,CASRTADSPLHF
.,.,TRBV5-1,TRBJ2-7,TGCGCCAGCAGCTTGGCCGAACAGGGTCAAGAGCAGTACTTC,CASSLAEQGQEQYF
.,.,TRBV4-3,TRBJ2-3,TGCGCCAGCAGCCGACTAGATACAGATACGCAGTATTTT,CASSRLDTDTQYF
TRBD1,once,TRBV2,TRBJ2-5,TGTGCCAGCAGTGTCAGGGACAGAGGACAAGAGACCCAGTACTTC,CASSVRDRGQETQYF
TRBD1,.,TRBV28,TRBJ2-7,TGTGCCAGCAGCCGGACAGGCCCAGCGTGGGAGCAGTACTTC,CASSRTGPAWEQYF
.,.,TRBV11-2,TRBJ1-4,TGTGCCAGCAGCTTAGACGGGGGGGGTAATGAAAAACTGTTTTTT,CASSLDGGGNEKLFF
TRBD1,few,TRBV7-2,TRBJ1-5,TGTGCCAGCAGCTTAGTGGGACAGGGAATCAATCAGCCCCAGCATTTT,CASSLVGQGINQPQHF
.,.,TRBV6-1,TRBJ2-3,TGTGCCAGCAGTGAGGGACGGAGCACAGATACGCAGTATTTT,CASSEGRSTDTQYF
.,.,TRBV5-1,TRBJ1-3,TGCGCCAGCAGCTTCCAACCGGCCAGCCACTCTGGAAACACCATATATTTT,CASSFQPASHSGNTIYF
TRBD1,.,TRBV5-1,TRBJ2-7,TGCGCCAGCAGCCTTGGACAGGAGGCCTCCTACGAGCAGTACTTC,CASSLGQEASYEQYF
TRBD1,.,TRBV27,TRBJ1-6,TGTGCCAGCAGGCCCGGGACAGGTGCGAATTCACCCCTCCACTTT,CASRPGTGANSPLHF
TRBD1,few,TRBV6-5,TRBJ1-6,TGTGCCAGCAGTGACAGGGATAATTCACCCCTCCACTTT,CASSDRDNSPLHF
.,.,TRBV7-7,TRBJ2-3,TGTGCTAGCAGCCCAGGAGGGCCTCCAGATACGCAGTATTTT,CASSPGGPPDTQYF
TRBD1,few,TRBV30,TRBJ1-1,TGTGCCTGGATTAGGGGGCGGACTGAAGCTTTCTTT,CAWIRGRTEAFF
TRBD2,.,TRBV4-3,TRBJ2-1,TGCGCCAGCAGCCAAGAGACTAGCGGATACAATGAGCAGTTCTTC,CASSQETSGYNEQFF